Below are 29 T cell receptor beta chains sequenced from a single sample in a study of cytomegalovirus exposure and HLA in healthy donors. Generated by immunoSEQ multiplex PCR, the TCRdb table keeps only in-frame clones and is missing some. The repertoire holds some 150,000 clones, with around 90% as singletons. Specimen: PBMCs. Every receptor here comes from a woman aged 18-29 years in good health and CMV-seropositive.

The genes are TRBV13 and TRBJ2-1; 9 bases align to TRBD2. V shed 3 bases, J shed 5 bases, and the junction held 8 bases outside the gene matches. The CDR3 has 16 amino acids. Germline V gene sequence: CDR1 PRHDT, CDR2 FYEKMQ (reference sequence). The CDR3 DNA is TGTGCCAGCAGCTTTCGGCTAGCGGGAAGGAACAATGAGCAGTTCTTC. This encodes CASSFRLAGRNNEQFF. Filled out from reference TRBV13 and TRBJ2-1, the complete variable domain reads AAGVIQSPRHLIKEKRETATLKCYPIPRHDTVYWYQQGPGQDPQFLISFYEKMQSDKGSIPDRFSAQQFSDYHSELNMSSLELGDSALYFCASSFRLAGRNNEQFFGPGTRLTVL.

Concerning this clone: The junction departs from germline at one end; a sequencing error may be responsible. The chain has TRBV5-1 and TRBJ1-1; TRBD1 is a possible D gene (5 bases). The length of the CDR3 is 14 residues. CDR1 is SGHRS and CDR2 is YFSETQ in the germline V gene. This chain's CDR3 is CASSEGGANTEAFF. The CDR3 DNA reads TGCGCTAGCAGTGAAGGCGGGGCGAACACTGAAGCTTTCTTT.

This clone was recorded only once. V is TRBV7-8 and J is TRBJ2-5; 14 positions match TRBD2. CDR1 and CDR2 (germline): SGHVS, FQNEAQ. Germline trimming cut 5 bases from V and 5 bases from J; bases unmatched to any gene: 10. The CDR3 covers 17 residues. The CDR3 region has the DNA TGTGCCAGCAGCGTGGCGGGACTAGCGGGAGAGGGTGAGACCCAGTACTTC. Its translation is CASSVAGLAGEGETQYF. Full variable domain (outside the CDR3, taken from reference TRBV7-8 and TRBJ2-5): GAGVSQSPRYKVAKRGQDVALRCDPISGHVSLFWYQQALGQGPEFLTYFQNEAQLDKSGLPSDRFFAERPEGSVSTLKIQRTQQEDSAVYLCASSVAGLAGEGETQYFGPGTRLLVL.

This clone was seen a single time. The V gene is TRBV16, the J gene TRBJ2-3; D perhaps matches TRBD2 (6 bases). Trimming pared 1 base from V and 4 bases from J, leaving 12 bases between. Germline V gives CDR1 KGHSY, CDR2 FQNENV. The CDR3 spans 15 residues. CDR3 sequence: CASSQFKGGPDTQYF. The CDR3 DNA reads TGTGCCAGCAGCCAATTCAAAGGAGGGCCAGATACGCAGTATTTT.

V is TRBV30 and J is TRBJ1-1; the D gene is possibly TRBD1 (5 bases). Trimming stripped 2 bases from V and 0 bases from J, with 13 bases between. The CDR3 totals 15 residues. Germline CDR1 reads GTSNPN; CDR2 reads SVGIG (reference sequence). The CDR3 loop reads CAWSSGLTLNTEAFF. CDR3 in DNA: TGTGCCTGGAGTTCGGGACTTACTTTGAACACTGAAGCTTTCTTT.

The chain links TRBV5-1 to TRBJ2-7, with D possibly being TRBD1 (6 bases). Germline-derived CDR1 and CDR2 are SGHRS and YFSETQ. The CDR3 has 13 amino acids. Trimming took 4 bases from V and 6 from J, leaving 14 bases between them. The CDR3 protein is CASSMGQQIEQYF. For the CDR3, the DNA is TGCGCCAGCAGCATGGGACAACAAATCGAGCAGTACTTC.

This sequence joins TRBV25-1 and TRBJ2-7; 7 bases agree with TRBD1. The junction had 7 bases not matched to a gene; V was cut back by 4 bases and J by 1 base. The germline V gene encodes CDR1 MGHDK and CDR2 SYGVNS. This CDR3 has 15 amino acids. CDR3 nucleotide sequence: TGTGCCAGCAGTGCCTCGGACAGGTTTTCCTACGAGCAGTACTTC. Translated: CASSASDRFSYEQYF.

The chain has TRBV19 and TRBJ1-2; TRBD1 aligns across 9 bases. Germline lookup yields CDR1 LNHDA and CDR2 SQIVND (reference sequence). J gave up 5 bases and V 5 bases, and 12 bases lay outside the gene matches. The CDR3 covers 16 residues. The CDR3 coding sequence is TGTGCCAGTAGTCCGTCTTCGACAGGGGGGGGATATGGCTACACCTTC. It yields the protein CASSPSSTGGGYGYTF.

The chain is built from TRBV25-1 and TRBJ2-3; D is perhaps TRBD1 (5 bases). Trimming removed 2 bases from V and 0 bases from J, with 9 bases in between. Germline V lookup: CDR1 MGHDK, CDR2 SYGVNS. CDR3 length: 15 amino acids. CDR3 in DNA: TGTGCCAGCAGTGAAACAGGAACTAGCACAGATACGCAGTATTTT. Translation gives CASSETGTSTDTQYF.

V gene TRBV30 combines with J gene TRBJ2-7, with D uncertain. Trimming took 4 bases from V and 2 from J, leaving 6 bases between them. Per germline, CDR1 GTSNPN and CDR2 SVGIG (reference sequence). This CDR3 comprises 11 residues. CDR3: CAWTDTYEQYF. The CDR3 nucleotides are TGTGCCTGGACAGATACCTACGAGCAGTACTTC. The whole variable domain, filled in from reference TRBV30 and TRBJ2-7, reads SQTIHQWPATLVQPVGSPLSLECTVEGTSNPNLYWYRQAAGRGLQLLFYSVGIGQISSEVPQNLSASRPQDRQFILSSKKLLLSDSGFYLCAWTDTYEQYFGPGTRLTVT.

V usage is TRBV6-5 and J usage is TRBJ1-2, with 7 bases lining up with TRBD1. Trimming cost V 8 bases and J 8 bases; bases outside gene matches: 14. The CDR3 runs to 14 residues. Germline V gene sequence: CDR1 MNHEY, CDR2 SVGAGI. The DNA of the CDR3 is TGTGCCAGCGGCCGGGGACAGACGTCGAGAGGCTACACCTTC. This translates into CASGRGQTSRGYTF.

In this sample, this clone turned up once. The rearrangement links TRBV5-6 to TRBJ1-2; 9 bases map to TRBD1. The CDR3 has 16 amino acids. Trimming removed 2 bases from V and 3 bases from J; junction bases left unmatched: 8. Germline CDR1 reads SGHDT; CDR2 reads YYEEEE. CDR3 sequence: CASSFAGTGLDYGYTF. In DNA form, the CDR3 reads TGTGCCAGCAGCTTCGCCGGGACAGGGCTCGACTATGGCTACACCTTC.

This CDR3 reads CASSLEAGWTEAFF. CDR3 sequence (DNA): TGCGCCAGCAGCTTGGAAGCGGGGTGGACTGAAGCTTTCTTT. This chain links TRBV5-1 with TRBJ1-1; D ambiguous. CDR3 size: 14 residues. Trimming removed 0 bases from V and 5 bases from J, with 11 bases in between. Germline assignment: CDR1 SGHRS and CDR2 YFSETQ.

The chain has TRBV6-1 and TRBJ1-3, with D possibly TRBD1 on 5 matching bases. The CDR3 loop spans 14 amino acids. CDR1 and CDR2 from the germline V gene are MNHNS and SASEGT. The V and J ends lost 1 base and 2 bases respectively, with 6 bases between them. CDR3 residues: CASSEGTTGNTIYF. The CDR3 bases are TGTGCCAGCAGTGAAGGGACAACTGGAAACACCATATATTTT.

The chain uses TRBV5-4 and TRBJ2-3, with a tentative D call TRBD2 (5 bases). CDR3 size: 16 residues. Germline lookup yields CDR1 SGHNT and CDR2 YYREEE (reference sequence). Trimming removed 0 bases from V and 5 bases from J, with 16 bases in between. The CDR3 loop reads CASSLGAGWAGDTQYF. CDR3 coding DNA: TGTGCCAGCAGCTTGGGGGCGGGCTGGGCAGGAGATACGCAGTATTTT.

This chain connects TRBV5-6 to TRBJ2-1, with 8 bases lining up with TRBD2. The CDR3 is 18 residues long. Germline CDR1 is SGHDT and CDR2 is YYEEEE. After removal of 0 bases from V and 0 bases from J, the junction contained 8 bases not matched to a gene. The DNA of the CDR3 is TGTGCCAGCAGCTTGGCCAGCGGGGGCTTTAGCTCCTACAATGAGCAGTTCTTC. This codes for CASSLASGGFSSYNEQFF.

This chain links TRBV6-1 with TRBJ1-2; D gene unclear. The CDR3 contains 14 residues. V was shortened by 2 bases and J by 4 bases, with 11 bases between the two germline ends. From germline, CDR1 is MNHNS and CDR2 SASEGT. The CDR3 nucleotides are TGTGCCAGCAGTGAATTACTTGGTACCTATGGCTACACCTTC. Its protein product is CASSELLGTYGYTF.

The CDR3 sequence: CASSALNRGPNEKLFF. The DNA of the CDR3 is TGTGCCAGTAGTGCCTTAAACAGGGGGCCTAATGAAAAACTGTTTTTT. V usage is TRBV19 and J usage is TRBJ1-4; 9 positions match TRBD1. CDR1 LNHDA and CDR2 SQIVND come from the germline V gene (reference sequence). Trimming cost V 5 bases and J 3 bases; bases outside gene matches: 7. The length of the CDR3 is 16 residues. The full variable domain, completed using reference TRBV19 and TRBJ1-4, is DGGITQSPKYLFRKEGQNVTLSCEQNLNHDAMYWYRQDPGQGLRLIYYSQIVNDFQKGDIAEGYSVSREKKESFPLTVTSAQKNPTAFYLCASSALNRGPNEKLFFGSGTQLSVL.

This chain links TRBV6-5 with TRBJ1-2; D not certain. This CDR3 spans 13 amino acids. Trimming removed 0 bases at V and 4 bases at J, with 6 bases between. Germline V CDR1 and CDR2: MNHEY, SVGAGI. In DNA form, the CDR3 reads TGTGCCAGCAGTTACTCCCACAGCTATGGCTACACCTTC. This translates into CASSYSHSYGYTF.

The chain uses TRBV11-3 and TRBJ2-7; 9 bases line up with TRBD2. CDR3 length: 15 residues. Losses at the gene ends were 6 bases for V and 1 base for J; bases not matched to a gene: 7. The germline CDR1 and CDR2 sequences are SGHNT and YENEEA. CDR3 sequence: CASSSWTSESYEQYF. The CDR3 nucleotides read TGTGCCAGCAGTTCTTGGACTAGCGAGTCCTACGAGCAGTACTTC.

The genes are TRBV28 and TRBJ2-5; unclear D gene. The V gene lost 4 bases and the J gene lost 1 base, with 13 bases spanning the gap. The germline CDR1 and CDR2 sequences are MDHEN and SYDVKM. The CDR3 consists of 15 residues. In DNA, the CDR3 is TGTGCCAGCAGTTCCGACTCAGTGGCCCAAGAGACCCAGTACTTC. This gives the protein CASSSDSVAQETQYF.

This chain joins TRBV29-1 and TRBJ2-7; 10 bases map to TRBD2. CDR1 and CDR2 from the germline V gene are SQVTM and ANQGSEA. The CDR3 extends over 16 amino acids. V lost 2 bases, J lost 0 bases, and 7 bases stayed unmatched. CDR3 sequence reads: CSVEKDGLADSYEQYF. The CDR3 region has the DNA TGCAGCGTTGAAAAGGACGGACTAGCGGACTCCTACGAGCAGTACTTC.

The CDR3 reads CASSTQGTGLAGYETQYF. The CDR3 region has the DNA TGTGCCAGTAGTACTCAGGGAACGGGACTAGCGGGATATGAGACCCAGTACTTC. The V and J genes are TRBV19 and TRBJ2-5; 13 bases agree with TRBD2. With V trimmed by 4 bases and J by 5 bases, 13 bases remained unmatched. Germline V gene sequence: CDR1 LNHDA, CDR2 SQIVND (reference sequence). The CDR3 extends over 18 amino acids.

The V gene is TRBV27, the J gene TRBJ1-4, with TRBD1 matching 8 bases. CDR3 size: 18 residues. The germline gives CDR1 MNHEY, CDR2 SMNVEV (reference sequence). J was trimmed by 2 bases and V by 2 bases; bases with no gene match: 10. The CDR3 DNA reads TGTGCCAGCAGTTTAACTCCCCCGGACAGGGTGACTAATGAAAAACTGTTTTTT. Its translation is CASSLTPPDRVTNEKLFF.

The chain couples TRBV19 to TRBJ1-2, with a possible D match to TRBD1 (5 bases). The CDR3 has 14 residues. Germline lookup yields CDR1 LNHDA and CDR2 SQIVND (reference sequence). V shed 6 bases and J shed 4 bases, with 15 bases lying between them. The CDR3 coding sequence is TGTGCCAGTAGCCCCGGGCAACAGGTCTATGGCTACACCTTC. Its protein is CASSPGQQVYGYTF.

The chain is built from TRBV14 and TRBJ2-7; TRBD2 matches at 13 bases. Germline-derived CDR1 and CDR2 are SGHDN and FVKESK. Trimming removed 1 base from V and 3 bases from J; junction bases left unmatched: 6. The CDR3 has 17 amino acids. CDR3 residues: CASSQARTSGSYYEQYF. Here the CDR3 DNA reads TGTGCCAGCAGCCAAGCCCGGACTAGCGGGAGCTACTACGAGCAGTACTTC.

J is TRBJ1-2 and V is TRBV11-2, with D tentatively TRBD1 (6 bases). Trimming left V 5 bases short and J 2 bases short, with 21 bases between. This CDR3 has 17 residues. The germline V gene has CDR1 SGHAT and CDR2 FQNNGV. The CDR3 loop reads CASSLTGGRPSNYGYTF. In DNA, the CDR3 is TGTGCCAGCAGCCTCACCGGGGGGCGCCCCAGCAACTATGGCTACACCTTC.

This clone was observed a single time. The V call is TRBV6-6, the J call TRBJ1-4; 10 nucleotides agree with TRBD1. The V segment lost 8 bases and the J segment 0 bases; nucleotides outside the gene matches: 6. The germline V gene encodes CDR1 MNHNY and CDR2 SVGAGI (reference sequence). The CDR3 loop spans 16 amino acids. CDR3 loop: CASRDRGSSTNEKLFF. As DNA, the CDR3 is TGTGCCAGCCGGGACAGGGGATCTTCAACTAATGAAAAACTGTTTTTT.

The chain links TRBV14 to TRBJ2-2; 7 nucleotides align to TRBD2. The V gene end was trimmed by 1 base and the J gene end by 1 base; junction bases not matched to a gene: 6. The germline V gene has CDR1 SGHDN and CDR2 FVKESK. The CDR3 extends over 17 amino acids. The CDR3 DNA is TGTGCCAGCAGCCAAGTGGTCATAGCGGGGAACACCGGGGAGCTGTTTTTT. It is translated as CASSQVVIAGNTGELFF.